Listed below are T cell receptor beta chains from one sample, sequenced in a study of cytomegalovirus exposure and HLA in healthy donors. Using immunoSEQ multiplex PCR, the repertoire was profiled, and TCRdb retains in-frame clones only, with some absent. The data hold 210,000 or so clones, with 75% to 85% observed a single time. Sequenced sample: PBMCs. Receptors originate from an older woman in good health and CMV-seropositive. Each CDR3 is given with its conserved first and last residue. D genes are given only for firm matches. Clone size, where shown, is once, few, many, or a class for clones that have expanded.

clone size: .
CDR3 length: 15
V gene: TRBV7-9
D gene: .
J gene: TRBJ1-2
CDR3 protein: CSSSLAGGAGYGYTF
CDR3 DNA: TGTTCCAGCAGCTTAGCTGGGGGCGCAGGGTATGGCTACACCTTC

clone size: few
CDR3 length: 15
V gene: TRBV30
D gene: TRBD1
J gene: TRBJ1-6
CDR3 protein: CAWRWGRTGESPLHF
CDR3 DNA: TGTGCCTGGAGATGGGGGAGGACAGGGGAATCACCCCTCCACTTT

clone size: .
CDR3 length: 16
V gene: TRBV4-2
D gene: TRBD1
J gene: TRBJ2-2
CDR3 protein: CASSRPLQGATGELFF
CDR3 DNA: TGTGCCAGCAGCCGACCATTACAGGGGGCTACCGGGGAGCTGTTTTTT

clone size: .
CDR3 length: 15
V gene: TRBV7-9
D gene: .
J gene: TRBJ2-7
CDR3 protein: CASSPRVGPGHEQYF
CDR3 DNA: TGTGCCAGCAGCCCCAGGGTGGGCCCCGGACACGAGCAGTACTTC

clone size: few
CDR3 length: 16
V gene: TRBV10-3
D gene: TRBD1
J gene: TRBJ1-5
CDR3 protein: CAISDQGQGAGQPQHF
CDR3 DNA: TGTGCCATCAGTGACCAAGGACAGGGGGCAGGACAGCCCCAGCATTTT

clone size: once
CDR3 length: 12
V gene: TRBV19
D gene: TRBD1
J gene: TRBJ2-7
CDR3 protein: CASSIGTDQQYF
CDR3 DNA: TGTGCCAGTAGTATTGGGACAGACCAGCAGTACTTC

clone size: .
CDR3 length: 13
V gene: TRBV27
D gene: .
J gene: TRBJ2-1
CDR3 protein: CANSVEGMHEQFF
CDR3 DNA: TGTGCCAACTCCGTGGAGGGAATGCATGAGCAGTTCTTC

clone size: .
CDR3 length: 15
V gene: TRBV5-6
D gene: .
J gene: TRBJ1-1
CDR3 protein: CASSLSRGGATEAFF
CDR3 DNA: TGTGCCAGCAGCTTAAGCCGCGGGGGGGCGACTGAAGCTTTCTTT

clone size: .
CDR3 length: 16
V gene: TRBV7-9
D gene: .
J gene: TRBJ1-4
CDR3 protein: CASSPPRGSSNEKLFF
CDR3 DNA: TGTGCCAGCAGCCCCCCCCGGGGGTCGAGTAATGAAAAACTGTTTTTT

clone size: few
CDR3 length: 15
V gene: TRBV5-5
D gene: .
J gene: TRBJ1-2
CDR3 protein: CASSLMRQANYGYTF
CDR3 DNA: TGTGCCAGCAGCTTGATGAGGCAAGCTAACTATGGCTACACCTTC

clone size: .
CDR3 length: 14
V gene: TRBV7-9
D gene: TRBD1
J gene: TRBJ1-5
CDR3 protein: CASSLQGANQPQHF
CDR3 DNA: TGTGCCAGCAGCTTACAGGGGGCTAATCAGCCCCAGCATTTT

clone size: .
CDR3 length: 15
V gene: TRBV2
D gene: TRBD2
J gene: TRBJ2-1
CDR3 protein: CASSVSGRAWNEQFF
CDR3 DNA: TGTGCCAGCAGTGTCAGCGGGAGGGCCTGGAATGAGCAGTTCTTC

clone size: few
CDR3 length: 16
V gene: TRBV6-1
D gene: TRBD2
J gene: TRBJ2-1
CDR3 protein: CASSGLAPTGYNEQFF
CDR3 DNA: TGTGCCAGCAGTGGACTAGCCCCCACTGGGTACAATGAGCAGTTCTTC

clone size: .
CDR3 length: 12
V gene: TRBV11-3
D gene: TRBD1
J gene: TRBJ1-1
CDR3 protein: CASSLAGQRAFF
CDR3 DNA: TGTGCCAGCAGCTTAGCGGGACAGAGAGCTTTCTTT

clone size: .
CDR3 length: 17
V gene: TRBV19
D gene: TRBD1
J gene: TRBJ1-6
CDR3 protein: CASSVRQDRPFNSPLHF
CDR3 DNA: TGTGCCAGTAGTGTTCGACAGGACAGGCCCTTTAATTCACCCCTCCACTTT

clone size: .
CDR3 length: 16
V gene: TRBV6-1
D gene: TRBD2
J gene: TRBJ2-5
CDR3 protein: CASSEGLAGSLGTQYF
CDR3 DNA: TGTGCCAGCAGTGAAGGCCTAGCGGGGAGTTTAGGGACCCAGTACTTC

clone size: .
CDR3 length: 14
V gene: TRBV28
D gene: TRBD2
J gene: TRBJ2-2
CDR3 protein: CASSLSRRERGLFF
CDR3 DNA: TGTGCCAGCAGTCTCTCCCGGCGGGAGAGGGGGCTGTTTTTT

clone size: .
CDR3 length: 16
V gene: TRBV30
D gene: .
J gene: TRBJ2-3
CDR3 protein: CAWSVRWGRGTDTQYF
CDR3 DNA: TGTGCCTGGAGTGTACGATGGGGCAGGGGCACAGATACGCAGTATTTT

clone size: .
CDR3 length: 14
V gene: TRBV10-3
D gene: TRBD1
J gene: TRBJ1-5
CDR3 protein: CAGGTGGPLGAQHF
CDR3 DNA: TGTGCCGGAGGGACAGGGGGCCCCCTCGGGGCCCAGCATTTT

clone size: .
CDR3 length: 17
V gene: TRBV4-2
D gene: TRBD2
J gene: TRBJ2-3
CDR3 protein: CASSQDLRGGSIGTQYF
CDR3 DNA: TGTGCCAGCAGCCAAGATTTGCGGGGGGGCTCAATTGGGACGCAGTATTTT

clone size: .
CDR3 length: 13
V gene: TRBV6-4
D gene: TRBD1
J gene: TRBJ2-3
CDR3 protein: CASSPDRADTQYF
CDR3 DNA: TGTGCCAGCAGTCCCGACAGGGCCGATACGCAGTATTTT

clone size: .
CDR3 length: 13
V gene: TRBV6-6
D gene: TRBD1
J gene: TRBJ1-2
CDR3 protein: CASRTTGRYGYTF
CDR3 DNA: TGTGCCAGCAGAACGACAGGGCGCTATGGCTACACCTTC

clone size: once
CDR3 length: 15
V gene: TRBV5-4
D gene: TRBD1
J gene: TRBJ2-1
CDR3 protein: CASSTRTGGANEQFF
CDR3 DNA: TGTGCCAGCAGCACCCGGACAGGGGGAGCCAATGAGCAGTTCTTC

clone size: .
CDR3 length: 11
V gene: TRBV20-1
D gene: .
J gene: TRBJ2-7
CDR3 protein: CSAASGYEQYF
CDR3 DNA: TGCAGTGCCGCATCGGGTTACGAGCAGTACTTC